A selection of T cell receptor beta chains follows, all from one sample in a study of CD8+CD57+ T cells in acquired aplastic anemia. TCRdb reanalysed the reads using MiXCR and keeps one entry per CDR3 protein. The table has about 180,000 distinct CDR3 sequences, 46% seen once. Sample: sorted CD4+, CD8+, or CD8+CD57+ T cells (not recorded which) from PBMCs. These receptors all stem from a human donor in good health. The CDR3 runs from the conserved cysteine through the conserved F or W. Each record gives: V gene, clone size, J gene, D gene, CDR3 protein, CDR3 DNA. D genes are given only for firm matches. Size tells how often a clone was seen (once, few, many) or the class of an expanded clone, and some rows leave it out.

V: TRBV7-8; size: many; J: TRBJ2-3; D: TRBD2; CDR3: CASGRDFTDTQYF; DNA: TGTGCCAGCGGGAGGGACTTTACAGATACGCAGTATTTT
V: TRBV11-2; size: many; J: TRBJ2-5; D: TRBD2; CDR3: CASSPRLAGYQETQYF; DNA: TGTGCCAGCAGCCCAAGACTAGCGGGGTACCAAGAGACCCAGTACTTC
V: TRBV19; size: .; J: TRBJ2-2; D: .; CDR3: CASSISHDTGELFF; DNA: TGTGCCAGTAGTATATCGCACGACACCGGGGAGCTGTTTTTT
V: TRBV14; size: many; J: TRBJ2-7; D: .; CDR3: CASSLKYEQYF; DNA: TGTGCCAGCAGTTTGAAATACGAGCAGTACTTC
V: TRBV20-1; size: many; J: TRBJ1-3; D: .; CDR3: CSARRAGPSGNTIYF; DNA: TGCAGTGCTAGAAGGGCAGGCCCCTCTGGAAACACCATATATTTT
V: TRBV10-2; size: .; J: TRBJ2-1; D: TRBD2; CDR3: CASSEGGSGGEEQFF; DNA: TGCGCCAGCAGTGAAGGCGGTAGCGGGGGGGAGGAGCAGTTCTTC
V: TRBV7-4; size: .; J: TRBJ2-5; D: .; CDR3: CASSSTTGNTETQYF; DNA: TGTGCCAGCAGCTCAACCACAGGGAATACAGAGACCCAGTACTTC
V: TRBV3-1; size: .; J: TRBJ2-1; D: TRBD2; CDR3: CASSQDVSGGNNEQFF; DNA: TGTGCCAGCAGCCAAGACGTTAGCGGGGGAAACAATGAGCAGTTCTTC
V: TRBV20-1; size: few; J: TRBJ1-6; D: TRBD1; CDR3: CSARDEGASYNSPLHF; DNA: TGCAGTGCTAGAGATGAGGGGGCCTCCTATAATTCACCCCTCCACTTT
V: TRBV7-6; size: many; J: TRBJ1-6; D: TRBD1; CDR3: CASSTKGAGDSPLHF; DNA: TGTGCCAGCAGCACAAAGGGGGCCGGGGATTCACCCCTCCACTTT
V: TRBV29-1; size: .; J: TRBJ2-1; D: TRBD2; CDR3: CSVEGGRGTYNEQFF; DNA: TGCAGCGTAGAGGGCGGGAGAGGTACCTACAATGAGCAGTTCTTC
V: TRBV19; size: .; J: TRBJ1-2; D: TRBD1; CDR3: CASTPLGTGVSLGYTF; DNA: TGTGCCAGTACCCCCTTGGGGACAGGGGTATCGCTTGGCTACACCTTC
V: TRBV4-1; size: .; J: TRBJ2-5; D: TRBD2; CDR3: CASSLRTSGVETQYF; DNA: TGCGCCAGCAGCCTTAGGACTAGCGGGGTTGAGACCCAGTACTTC
V: TRBV15; size: once; J: TRBJ2-3; D: .; CDR3: CATSRGLDTDTQYF; DNA: TGTGCCACCAGCAGGGGACTTGACACAGATACGCAGTACTTT
V: TRBV11-2; size: .; J: TRBJ2-1; D: .; CDR3: CASSSPSEQQFF; DNA: TGTGCCAGCAGCTCCCCGAGTGAACAGCAGTTCTTC
V: TRBV12-5; size: many; J: TRBJ2-3; D: .; CDR3: CASGLWGITDTQYF; DNA: TGTGCTAGTGGTTTATGGGGGATTACAGATACGCAGTATTTT
V: TRBV19; size: .; J: TRBJ1-2; D: .; CDR3: CASSPGGGYTF; DNA: TGTGCCAGTAGTCCCGGGGGAGGCTACACCTTC
V: TRBV20-1; size: many; J: TRBJ2-1; D: TRBD2; CDR3: CSARDSRLAGLYEQFF; DNA: TGCAGTGCTAGAGATAGTAGGCTAGCGGGACTCTATGAGCAGTTCTTC
V: TRBV5-1; size: .; J: TRBJ2-7; D: .; CDR3: CASSSGTPQIQQYF; DNA: TGCGCCAGCAGCTCCGGGACACCTCAGATCCAGCAGTACTTC
V: TRBV11-1; size: .; J: TRBJ1-1; D: .; CDR3: CASSLGLGTGRNTEAFF; DNA: TGTGCCAGCAGCTTAGGACTAGGCACAGGACGGAACACTGAAGCTTTCTTT
V: TRBV12-3/TRBV12-4; size: many; J: TRBJ2-7; D: TRBD1; CDR3: CASVFGTGGSYEQYF; DNA: TGTGCCAGCGTTTTCGGGACAGGGGGATCCTACGAGCAGTACTTC
V: TRBV15; size: few; J: TRBJ2-3; D: .; CDR3: CATSPQRAGGIDTQYF; DNA: TGTGCCACCAGCCCCCAGCGGGCAGGGGGAATAGATACGCAGTATTTT
V: TRBV7-9; size: .; J: TRBJ1-1; D: .; CDR3: CASSNETQTNTEAFF; DNA: TGTGCCAGCAGCAATGAGACACAGACTAATACTGAAGCTTTCTTT
V: TRBV7-9; size: .; J: TRBJ2-5; D: .; CDR3: CASSLNSFETQYF; DNA: TGTGCCAGCAGCTTAAACAGTTTTGAGACCCAGTACTTC
V: TRBV12-3/TRBV12-4; size: many; J: TRBJ2-2; D: TRBD2; CDR3: CASRDSGRGTGELFF; DNA: TGTGCCAGCAGGGACAGCGGGAGGGGAACCGGGGAGCTGTTTTTT
V: TRBV7-2; size: .; J: TRBJ2-7; D: .; CDR3: CASSLGRVYEQYF; DNA: TGTGCCAGCAGCCTCGGCAGGGTGTACGAGCAGTACTTC
V: TRBV20-1; size: .; J: TRBJ2-5; D: TRBD2; CDR3: CSARGTSGRETQYF; DNA: TGCAGTGCTAGAGGGACTAGCGGGAGAGAGACCCAGTACTTC
V: TRBV10-3; size: .; J: TRBJ2-4; D: TRBD1; CDR3: CAISSGRGRLNIQYF; DNA: TGTGCCATCAGCAGTGGCAGGGGGCGATTGAACATTCAGTACTTC
V: TRBV20-1; size: .; J: TRBJ2-3; D: TRBD2; CDR3: CSAGGGAGDTQYF; DNA: TGCAGTGCTGGCGGGGGGGCAGGAGATACGCAGTATTTT
V: TRBV6-6; size: .; J: TRBJ2-5; D: .; CDR3: CASSYGRTQGTQYF; DNA: TGTGCCAGCAGTTACGGCAGAACCCAAGGGACCCAGTACTTC
V: TRBV5-6; size: .; J: TRBJ2-7; D: .; CDR3: CASSPSTAGTREQYF; DNA: TGTGCCAGCTCACCATCAACTGCCGGGACTCGCGAGCAGTACTTC
V: TRBV2; size: once; J: TRBJ2-1; D: .; CDR3: CASSDVAGPNNEQFF; DNA: TGTGCCAGCAGTGATGTTGCGGGGCCCAACAATGAGCAGTTCTTC
V: TRBV6-5; size: many; J: TRBJ1-2; D: .; CDR3: CASSYLGQNYGYTF; DNA: TGTGCCAGCAGTTACCTGGGGCAGAACTATGGCTACACCTTC
V: TRBV2; size: .; J: TRBJ2-3; D: .; CDR3: CVSRTEGIDTQYF; DNA: TGTGTCAGCAGGACAGAGGGTATAGATACGCAGTATTTT
V: TRBV25-1; size: few; J: TRBJ1-2; D: .; CDR3: CASSEQQALTWYGYTF; DNA: TGTGCCAGCAGTGAACAACAGGCCCTCACCTGGTATGGCTACACCTTC
V: TRBV7-6; size: .; J: TRBJ2-5; D: .; CDR3: CASSLGQWRAQYF; DNA: TGTGCCAGCAGCTTAGGACAGTGGAGGGCCCAGTACTTC
V: TRBV2; size: .; J: TRBJ2-5; D: .; CDR3: CASRPGAQETQYF; DNA: TGTGCCAGCAGACCCGGAGCACAAGAGACCCAGTACTTC
V: TRBV20-1; size: few; J: TRBJ2-7; D: .; CDR3: CSARVQGEQYF; DNA: TGCAGTGCTAGAGTCCAGGGAGAGCAGTACTTC
V: TRBV2; size: many; J: TRBJ1-4; D: .; CDR3: CASNKGPPNEKLFF; DNA: TGTGCCAGCAATAAGGGACCTCCTAATGAAAAACTGTTTTTT
V: TRBV9; size: .; J: TRBJ1-6; D: .; CDR3: CASSGTLRNSPLHF; DNA: TGTGCCAGCAGCGGGACACTTAGGAATTCACCCCTCCACTTT
V: TRBV28; size: .; J: TRBJ2-7; D: .; CDR3: CASSPTGTGSYEQYF; DNA: TGTGCCAGCAGTCCCACCGGGACGGGCTCTTACGAGCAGTACTTC
V: TRBV20-1; size: many; J: TRBJ1-2; D: .; CDR3: CSAPRGAYYGYTF; DNA: TGCAGTGCTCCCCGGGGGGCTTACTATGGCTACACCTTC
V: TRBV6-2/TRBV6-3; size: many; J: TRBJ2-7; D: .; CDR3: CASSYLAGTCYF; DNA: TGTGCCAGCAGTTACCTCGCCGGGACATGCTACTTC
V: TRBV15; size: .; J: TRBJ2-5; D: .; CDR3: CATSRGYPETQYF; DNA: TGTGCCACCAGTCGGGGCTACCCAGAGACCCAGTACTTC
V: TRBV30; size: many; J: TRBJ2-5; D: TRBD2; CDR3: CAWRGSGSWETQYF; DNA: TGTGCCTGGAGGGGTAGCGGGAGTTGGGAGACCCAGTACTTC
V: TRBV6-5; size: many; J: TRBJ1-3; D: .; CDR3: CASIGGNTIYF; DNA: TGTGCCAGCATAGGTGGAAACACCATATATTTT
V: TRBV19; size: .; J: TRBJ1-5; D: TRBD1; CDR3: CASSTTGANQPQHF; DNA: TGTGCCAGTAGTACCACAGGGGCCAATCAGCCCCAGCATTTT
V: TRBV20-1; size: many; J: TRBJ2-1; D: TRBD1; CDR3: CSAPQTGPGFYNEQFF; DNA: TGCAGTGCTCCTCAGACAGGGCCTGGTTTCTACAATGAGCAGTTCTTC
V: TRBV19; size: .; J: TRBJ2-5; D: TRBD2; CDR3: CAGLAENQETQYF; DNA: TGTGCCGGCCTAGCGGAAAACCAAGAGACCCAGTACTTC
V: TRBV2; size: .; J: TRBJ2-1; D: .; CDR3: CASSESTVSYNEQFF; DNA: TGTGCCAGCAGTGAGTCGACTGTCTCCTACAATGAGCAGTTCTTC
V: TRBV2; size: .; J: TRBJ2-5; D: .; CDR3: CASSGSKLESQETQYF; DNA: TGTGCCAGCAGTGGTTCAAAACTAGAGTCCCAAGAGACCCAGTACTTC
V: TRBV20-1; size: many; J: TRBJ2-7; D: .; CDR3: CSATPGPLEDEQYF; DNA: TGCAGTGCTACGCCCGGGCCCTTGGAAGACGAGCAGTACTTC